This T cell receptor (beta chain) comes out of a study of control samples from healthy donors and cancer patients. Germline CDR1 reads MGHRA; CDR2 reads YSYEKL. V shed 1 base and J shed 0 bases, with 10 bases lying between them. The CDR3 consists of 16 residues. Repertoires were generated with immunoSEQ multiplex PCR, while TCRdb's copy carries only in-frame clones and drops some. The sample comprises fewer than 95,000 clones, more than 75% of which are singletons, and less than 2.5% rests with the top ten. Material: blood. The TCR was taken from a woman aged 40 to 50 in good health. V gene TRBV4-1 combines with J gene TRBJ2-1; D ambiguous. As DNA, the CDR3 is TGCGCCAGCAGCCAAGGGCGGATAAGCTCCTACAATGAGCAGTTCTTC. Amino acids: CASSQGRISSYNEQFF.